This T cell receptor (beta chain) was recovered during a study of blood T cell repertoires in COVID-19. At the level of the study: Samples representing acute and convalescent COVID-19 were sourced from the United States, Italy and Spain.

This clone occurred once. Germline-derived CDR1 and CDR2 are MNHEY and SMNVEV (reference sequence). This CDR3 has 17 amino acids. The V segment lost 4 bases and the J segment 1 base; nucleotides outside the gene matches: 7. Generated by immunoSEQ multiplex PCR, the TCRdb table keeps only in-frame clones and is missing some. Of about 44,000 clones listed, roughly 73% were seen once; the top ten hold around 60%. Sequencing was carried out using peripheral blood. The receptor comes from a man older than 75 with acute or convalescent COVID-19. The rearrangement joins TRBV27 to TRBJ2-6; 7 nucleotides agree with TRBD1. The CDR3 spells CASSSRGRGSGANVLTF. The CDR3 DNA reads TGTGCCAGCAGTTCGAGGGGGCGCGGGTCTGGGGCCAACGTCCTGACTTTC.